One TCR beta chain is described in this entry. This clone was seen only once. Which antigen it targets is not known. Per-base quality was not reported, and no clone a single base away is much larger than it. TCRbeta CDR3 regions were amplified from genomic DNA using the immunoSEQ Assay, a bias-controlled multiplex PCR. As for the authors' bioinformatics: The number of nucleated cells in each sample was estimated from the amplification of reference gene primers within the assay. Sequence reads were collapsed and filtered to measure the absolute abundance of every unique TCRbeta CDR3 rearrangement. For each sample, productive Simpson clonality was calculated by taking the square root of Simpson's diversity index across productive rearrangements. TCRdb took over this immuneACCESS table, retaining in-frame rearrangements with V and J assigned. Such tables are incomplete; in checked studies, under half of the missing clones stem from an unresolved V gene, and the remainder is unexplained. The V and J calls and clone size come from that table; D and trimming were worked out from the DNA. Present in this sample are just under 100,000 clones, approximately 86% of which were seen just once. Of the sample, roughly 13% is held by the ten largest clones.

The CDR3 contains 14 residues, cysteine and phenylalanine counted. Only the CDR3 DNA is retained, 42 bases long and in frame from the first base. As encoded in the germline V gene (reference sequence), CDR1 is SEHNR while CDR2 is FQNEAQ. Germline trimming: 5 bases from V, 3 bases from J; junction bases outside gene matches: 6. This sample is part of a study of blood T cell repertoires in COVID-19 (TCRdb year 2020). The study in broad terms: Samples covering the acute and convalescent phases of COVID-19 were provided by collaborators in the United States, Italy and Spain. Samples were obtained from the ongoing ImmuneRACE study (first 160 participants) and from 1,200 or so subjects provided by 6 global collaborators. Where available, HLA class I and class II types were obtained from metadata supplied by the sample provider rather than from assay-based typing. Nearly every sample came with metadata listing a de-identified subject ID, COVID-19 status, age in years and sex. The dataset comprised deeply sampled blood TCRbeta repertoires from subjects exposed to, actively infected with, or recovered from COVID-19. The material from the prospective study consisted of cDNA or gDNA derived from T cells, B-cell-depleted T cells, or PBMCs. A freely available public database, intended as a resource for researchers studying the immune response to SARS-CoV-2, is where the repertoires were released.

Collaborating institutions collected whole blood in K2EDTA tubes following their own protocols. For TCRbeta analysis, collaborators shipped samples as frozen whole blood, isolated PBMCs, or DNA extracted from either of those sample types. What the work shows at the level of the full study, not this receptor alone: How much clinical and demographic metadata was included differed by source and by participant, and the metadata was provided uncurated.

The sequence joins TRBV7-9 to TRBJ1-1, with 7 middle bases fitting TRBD1. The sequence derives from a woman aged 55 to 70 in a cohort sampled during active or convalescent COVID-19. Sequencing was performed on peripheral blood. The DNA sequence reads TGTGCCAGCAGCCCGGGACAGCTGGACACTGAAGCTTTCTTT. Translated, it gives CASSPGQLDTEAFF.